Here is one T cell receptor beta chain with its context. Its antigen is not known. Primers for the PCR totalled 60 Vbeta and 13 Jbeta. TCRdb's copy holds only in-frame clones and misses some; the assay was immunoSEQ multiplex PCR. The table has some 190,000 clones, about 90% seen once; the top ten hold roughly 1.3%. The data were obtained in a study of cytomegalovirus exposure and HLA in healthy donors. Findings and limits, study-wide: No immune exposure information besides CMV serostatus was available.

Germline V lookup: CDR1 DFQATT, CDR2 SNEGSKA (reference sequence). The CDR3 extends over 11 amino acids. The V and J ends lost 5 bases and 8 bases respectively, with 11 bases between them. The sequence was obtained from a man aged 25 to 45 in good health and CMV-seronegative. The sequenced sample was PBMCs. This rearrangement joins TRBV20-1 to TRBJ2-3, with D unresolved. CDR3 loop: CSAEAGRTQYF. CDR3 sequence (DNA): TGCAGTGCTGAGGCCGGCCGTACGCAGTATTTT.